This T cell receptor (beta chain) was found in a study of T cell responses to AZD1222 COVID-19 vaccine. Turning to this clone: Its target is unknown.

The CDR3 spans 15 residues. Per germline, CDR1 LGHNA and CDR2 YSLEER. Trimming removed 1 base from V and 10 bases from J, with 14 bases in between. Study outcomes and limitations: There were mostly white British donors and more females than males, and clonal diversity was possibly underestimated. Mapped onto spike, vaccine-associated CD4 TCRs spanned it and were dominant at 160-218 and 743-854. Repertoire sampling happened only post peak T cell response.

Generated by immunoSEQ multiplex PCR, the TCRdb table keeps only in-frame clones and is missing some. The data contain 150,000 to 200,000 clones, approximately 92% of them singletons. The sequence came from an adult in good health. Sequencing used peripheral blood, obtained on day 0 of AZD1222 vaccination. V and J are TRBV4-3 and TRBJ1-6; D call uncertain. The CDR3 DNA sequence: TGCGCCAGCAGCCAAGGGGTGGTGCATGGATCACCCCTCCACTTT. As protein: CASSQGVVHGSPLHF.